Following are 9 T cell receptor beta chains from one sample sequenced in a study of blood T cell repertoires in COVID-19. TCRdb keeps only in-frame clones here, not all; method: immunoSEQ multiplex PCR. The sample has approximately 300,000 clones; over 90% are singletons. Sequencing was done on a sample of PBMCs or T cells enriched from blood (not recorded which). The receptors shown here come from a woman in her thirties who had been exposed to COVID-19.

The chain has TRBV6-2 or TRBV6-3 and TRBJ1-1; D perhaps matches TRBD1 (5 bases). CDR3 length: 13 residues. Germline CDR1 reads MNHEY; CDR2 reads SVGEGT. Trimming cost V 2 bases and J 7 bases, with 11 bases left between them. The DNA for the CDR3 is TGTGCCAGCAGTTACAAGAGGACAAGTGAAGCTTTCTTT. It is translated as CASSYKRTSEAFF.

V and J are TRBV3-1 (or the pseudogene TRBV3-2) and TRBJ2-7, with 9 positions matching TRBD2. This CDR3 has 17 residues. Germline V gene lookup returns CDR1 LGHDT and CDR2 YNNKEL (reference sequence). After removal of 5 bases from V and 2 bases from J, the junction contained 13 bases not matched to a gene. In nucleotides, the CDR3 is TGTGCCAGCAGCTCAAGATCTAGCGGGGTTGCCGCCTACGAGCAGTACTTC. This encodes CASSSRSSGVAAYEQYF.

The rearrangement uses TRBV4-1 and TRBJ2-5, with 7 bases aligning to TRBD1. CDR3 length: 17 amino acids. The trim removed 4 bases at V and 3 bases at J, leaving 14 bases unmatched. Germline CDR1 MGHRA, CDR2 YSYEKL. CDR3 protein: CASSPLGPGTEEETQYF. In nucleotides, the CDR3 is TGCGCCAGCAGCCCATTGGGTCCCGGGACAGAAGAAGAGACCCAGTACTTC.

This clone was seen a few times. V usage is TRBV7-2 and J usage is TRBJ1-2, with TRBD1 identical over 9 bases. V lost 0 bases and J lost 5; bases outside the gene matches: 4. This CDR3 has 15 residues. The germline V gene encodes CDR1 SGHTA and CDR2 FQGNSA. Here the CDR3 DNA reads TGTGCCAGCAGCTTAGCAGTACAGGGGGCTTATGGCTACACCTTC. This translates into CASSLAVQGAYGYTF. Together with reference TRBV7-2 and TRBJ1-2, the CDR3 gives the full variable domain: GAGVSQSPSNKVTEKGKDVELRCDPISGHTALYWYRQSLGQGLEFLIYFQGNSAPDKSGLPSDRFSAERTGGSVSTLTIQRTQQEDSAVYLCASSLAVQGAYGYTFGSGTRLTVV.

The chain couples TRBV4-3 to TRBJ1-1; 8 bases are a match to TRBD1. The germline CDR1 and CDR2 sequences are LGHNA and YSLEER. Germline trimming cut 1 base from V and 3 bases from J; bases unmatched to any gene: 1. This CDR3 contains 14 residues. The CDR3 reads CASSQAQGDTEAFF. CDR3 nucleotide sequence: TGCGCCAGCAGCCAAGCACAGGGGGACACTGAAGCTTTCTTT.

This chain uses TRBV4-3 with TRBJ2-5; D is unresolved. Germline V CDR1 and CDR2: LGHNA, YSLEER. V lost 1 base, J lost 5 bases, and 11 bases lay in between. CDR3 length equals 14 residues. The chain's CDR3 is CASSQGGGAETQYF. The CDR3 DNA sequence: TGCGCCAGCAGCCAAGGTGGCGGTGCGGAGACCCAGTACTTC.

This clone is medium-sized by share. The chain carries TRBV7-7 and TRBJ2-1; 8 nucleotides agree with TRBD1. The CDR3 is made up of 15 amino acids. Germline V lookup: CDR1 SSHAT, CDR2 FNYEAQ (reference sequence). V lost 3 bases and J lost 3; bases outside the gene matches: 4. The DNA for the CDR3 is TGTGCCAGCAGCTTTGGACAGGGTCTCTACAATGAGCAGTTCTTC. It codes for CASSFGQGLYNEQFF.

The chain recombines TRBV7-2 with TRBJ1-1; the D gene is possibly TRBD1 (6 bases). This CDR3 spans 14 amino acids. V gave up 8 bases and J gave up 0 bases, with 13 bases separating them. The germline gives CDR1 SGHTA, CDR2 FQGNSA. The CDR3 nucleotides read TGTGCCAGCGCGGGGGGGGCCATGAACACTGAAGCTTTCTTT. Protein sequence: CASAGGAMNTEAFF. Supplemented by reference TRBV7-2 and TRBJ1-1, the full variable domain reads GAGVSQSPSNKVTEKGKDVELRCDPISGHTALYWYRQSLGQGLEFLIYFQGNSAPDKSGLPSDRFSAERTGGSVSTLTIQRTQQEDSAVYLCASAGGAMNTEAFFGQGTRLTVV.

The chain couples TRBV3-1 (or the pseudogene TRBV3-2) to TRBJ1-1; 10 bases are a match to TRBD1. In germline, CDR1 is LGHDT, CDR2 YNNKEL (reference sequence). The CDR3 length is 14 residues. The trim removed 4 bases at V and 5 bases at J, leaving 4 bases unmatched. CDR3 DNA: TGTGCCAGCAGCCTGACAGGGGGCTGGACTGAAGCTTTCTTT. Amino acids: CASSLTGGWTEAFF.